This TCR beta chain was identified in a study of tumor-infiltrating lymphocytes in primary liver carcinoma. Overall study context: Sample yields of productive TCRbeta reads, ranging from roughly 3.65 to 7.13 million, were similar across tissue types. Study results and caveats: Blood fell significantly below tumors in its top-250-clone fraction (p = 0.039). A fraction of only about 7-24% of top clones appeared in all five tumor regions.

In regard to this clonotype: Its antigen is as yet unknown. At one end the junction does not follow the germline gene, possibly because of a read error.

Germline CDR1 reads SGHTS; CDR2 reads YDEGEE. This CDR3 is 14 amino acids long. The source material, roughly 20-31 mg of unsorted bulk tissue, was used to co-extract RNA and DNA. From approximately 500 ng total RNA, TCR beta cDNA was generated with a primer in the constant region. For TCR beta, libraries were produced by three nested multiplex PCR rounds using slightly modified ARM-PCR. Both of the initial two PCR rounds ran for approximately 11 cycles and employed TRBV1-TRBV30 forward primers alongside a C-beta reverse primer. A single record per CDR3 protein comes from TCRdb applying MiXCR to the multiplex PCR reads. The sample holds just under 45,000 distinct CDR3 sequences, over 70% seen once.

The TCR originated in a middle-aged man with primary liver carcinoma and hepatitis B virus infection. Sequenced input: liver tumor tissue from sampling region 2. Subset given: tumor region T2, inferior pole. The chain joins TRBV5-8 to TRBJ2-2; D gene unclear. The CDR3 region is CVSSCQLNTGELFF. The CDR3 nucleotides read TGTGTCAGCAGCTGCCAACTAAACACCGGGGAGCTGTTTTTT.